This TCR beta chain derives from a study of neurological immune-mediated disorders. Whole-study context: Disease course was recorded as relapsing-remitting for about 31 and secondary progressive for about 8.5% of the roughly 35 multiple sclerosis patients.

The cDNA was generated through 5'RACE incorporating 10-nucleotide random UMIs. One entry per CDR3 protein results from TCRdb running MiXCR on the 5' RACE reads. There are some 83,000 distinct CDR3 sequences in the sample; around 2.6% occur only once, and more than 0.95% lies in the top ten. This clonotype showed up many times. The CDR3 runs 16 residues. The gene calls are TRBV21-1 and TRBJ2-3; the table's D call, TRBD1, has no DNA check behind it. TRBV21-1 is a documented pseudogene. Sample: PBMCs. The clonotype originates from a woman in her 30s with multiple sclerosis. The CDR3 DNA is TGTGCCAGCAGCGCCCCGACAGGGGCTAGCACAGATACGCAGTATTTT. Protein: CASSAPTGASTDTQYF.